The T cell receptor beta chain described here comes from a study of lung T cells in sarcoidosis with Löfgren's syndrome listed by TCRdb under 2017. In terms of the full investigation: Sarcoidosis was described as a granulomatous, mainly pulmonary disease marked by CD4+ T cell accumulation in bronchoalveolar lavage fluid. The repertoire analyses focused on Löfgren's syndrome patients.

This clonotype has a handful of counts. The antigen it recognizes is unknown. No base quality information exists; no much larger clone differs at one position. Reads for this sample came from an Illumina MiSeq. TCRdb applied fastp at Q25 and MiXCR to the public reads, then kept only in-frame beta chains. Every distinct CDR3 protein forms one entry, paired with its most common genes and DNA. The sample profile shows several thousand distinct CDR3 sequences; roughly 21% of them were found once. The ten biggest clones cover under 30% of the sample. CD4+ T cells collected through bronchoalveolar lavage were the source used for profiling TCR repertoires. The paper as a whole reports these results and caveats: CDR3 motifs in TRAV12-1 and TRBV2 were reported to be shared across several Lofgren's syndrome patients, which suggests public CD4+ TCR repertoires. Recognition of a sarcoidosis-associated antigen was only suggested, and the antigen itself remained putative and was not identified. In Lofgren's syndrome patients, relative to control subjects, TRAV12-1 and TRBV2 were reported to be the most expanded V gene segments. In alphabeta pairing analysis, TRAV12-1 was found to pair preferentially with TRBV2, and CDR3 homology was shown by the resulting paired TCRs.

Trimming takes 6 bases from V and 4 bases from J, and the germline ends sit 12 bases apart. Counted from cysteine to phenylalanine, this CDR3 has 13 amino acids. The sequence is cut down to CDR3 DNA, 39 bases in frame from base 1. According to the germline V gene, CDR1 reads ENHRY and CDR2 reads SYGVKD. Sequenced sample: CD4+ T cells from bronchoalveolar lavage fluid. The sequence was collected from a human donor with sarcoidosis (Löfgren's syndrome or another form), or a control subject (not recorded which). The chain couples TRBV10-3 to TRBJ1-2; tentative D gene TRBD1, with 5 bases matching. The DNA sequence follows: TGTGCCATCAGAGGCAGGGATAGCTATGGCTACACCTTC. This encodes CAIRGRDSYGYTF.